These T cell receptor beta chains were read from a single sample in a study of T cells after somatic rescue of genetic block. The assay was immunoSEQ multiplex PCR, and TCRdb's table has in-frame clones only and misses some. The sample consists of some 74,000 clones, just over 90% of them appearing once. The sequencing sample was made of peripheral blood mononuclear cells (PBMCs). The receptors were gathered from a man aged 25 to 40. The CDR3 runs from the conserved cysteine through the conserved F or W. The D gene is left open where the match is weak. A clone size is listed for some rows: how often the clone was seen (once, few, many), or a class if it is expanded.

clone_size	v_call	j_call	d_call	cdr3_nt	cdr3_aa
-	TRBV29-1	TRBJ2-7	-	TGCAGCGTTGAAACTCCGGACACTTCAACCTACGAGCAGTACTTC	CSVETPDTSTYEQYF
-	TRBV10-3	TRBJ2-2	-	TGTGCCATCAGTGGGGCAGGGCGGACCGGGGAGCTGTTTTTT	CAISGAGRTGELFF
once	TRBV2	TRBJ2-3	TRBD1	TGTGCCAGCAGTCGTACAGGGGGCATGGATACGCAGTATTTT	CASSRTGGMDTQYF
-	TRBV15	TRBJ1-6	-	TGTGCCACCAGCAGGGGTGGTGATTCACCCCTCCACTTT	CATSRGGDSPLHF
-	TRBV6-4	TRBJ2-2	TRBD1	TGTGCCAGCAGTGCCCGACAGGGGGGTACCGGGGAGCTGTTTTTT	CASSARQGGTGELFF
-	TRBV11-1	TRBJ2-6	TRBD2	TGTGCCAGCAGCTTAGCGCGGGGGGCCGGGGCCAACGTCCTGACTTTC	CASSLARGAGANVLTF
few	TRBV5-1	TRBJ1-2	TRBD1	TGCGCCAGCAGCCCCGGGGGTGCGGGACAGAACTATGGCTACACCTTC	CASSPGGAGQNYGYTF
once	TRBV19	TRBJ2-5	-	TGTGCCAGTAGTATAGATCAAGAGGAGACCCAGTACTTC	CASSIDQEETQYF
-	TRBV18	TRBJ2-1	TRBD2	TGTGCCAGCTCATTCGAGATGACTAGCGGGGGGGCAGGCGAGCAGTTCTTC	CASSFEMTSGGAGEQFF
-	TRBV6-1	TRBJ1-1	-	TGTGCCAGCAGGCGGACAGAGTTGAACACTGAAGCTTTCTTT	CASRRTELNTEAFF
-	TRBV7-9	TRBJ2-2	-	TGTGCCAGCAGCCTCTCTGGGACTCTCCGGGTAGGCGGGGAGCTGTTTTTT	CASSLSGTLRVGGELFF
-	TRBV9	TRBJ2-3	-	TGTGCCAGCAGCGCCTCCGACACAGATACGCAGTATTTT	CASSASDTDTQYF
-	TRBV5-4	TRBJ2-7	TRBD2	TGTGCCAGCAGCTTGTCTAGCGGGAGGCTACCCTACGAGCAGTACTTC	CASSLSSGRLPYEQYF
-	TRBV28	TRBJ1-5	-	TGTGCCAGCAGTCCGGGGGCGAAGCCCCAGCATTTT	CASSPGAKPQHF
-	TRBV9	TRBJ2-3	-	TGTGCCAGCAGCGTAGATCCAGCCGTCGACACGCAGTATTTT	CASSVDPAVDTQYF
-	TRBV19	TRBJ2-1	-	TGTGCCAGTAGTATCCCCGGGGGTGAGCAGTTCTTC	CASSIPGGEQFF
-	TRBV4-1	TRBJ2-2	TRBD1	TGCGCCAGCAGCCACTGGACAGGGCCCGGGGAGCTGTTTTTT	CASSHWTGPGELFF
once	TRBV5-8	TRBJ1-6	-	TGTGCCAGCAGCCGGTACGCAATACACAGATCGGGTTCACCCCTCCACTTT	CASSRYAIHRSGSPLHF
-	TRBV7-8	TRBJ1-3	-	TGTGCCAGCAGCCCGCGGGACTCCAATAGGAACACCATATATTTT	CASSPRDSNRNTIYF
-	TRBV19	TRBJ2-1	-	TGTGCCAGTAGGCGGTTAGGCTCGAGCTCCTACAATGAGCAGTTCTTC	CASRRLGSSSYNEQFF
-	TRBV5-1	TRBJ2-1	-	TGCGCCAGCAGCTTGGGGGCAGGGGCCTATGAGCAGTTCTTC	CASSLGAGAYEQFF
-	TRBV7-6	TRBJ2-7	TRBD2	TGTGCCAGCAGCTTAGGTAGGACTAGCGACGAGCAGTACTTC	CASSLGRTSDEQYF
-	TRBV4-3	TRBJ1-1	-	TGCGCCAGCAGCCTCATACAAGGGGCTCGGGACACTGAAGCTTTCTTT	CASSLIQGARDTEAFF
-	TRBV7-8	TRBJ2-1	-	TGTGCCAGCAGCTTAGTGGGGCAGACGGTGGTCAATGAGCAGTTCTTC	CASSLVGQTVVNEQFF
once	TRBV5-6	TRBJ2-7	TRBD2	TGTGCCAGCAGCTCGCGACTAGCGGGAGGGAGTGAGCAGTACTTC	CASSSRLAGGSEQYF
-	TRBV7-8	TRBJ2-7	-	TGTGCCAGCAGCCATGGTGCGGGGCCCGAGCAGTACTTC	CASSHGAGPEQYF
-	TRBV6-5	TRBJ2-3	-	TGTGCCAGCAGTTACTCGCCCAGCACAGATACGCAGTATTTT	CASSYSPSTDTQYF
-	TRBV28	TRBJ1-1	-	TGTGCCAGCAGTTTAAGTGTTACTGAAGCTTTCTTT	CASSLSVTEAFF
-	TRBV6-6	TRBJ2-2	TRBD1	TGTGCCAGCAGTCCGGACAGGGCAGGCACCGGGGAGCTGTTTTTT	CASSPDRAGTGELFF
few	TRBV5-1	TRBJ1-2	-	TGCGCCAGCAGTGGGCGCGGTGGCTACACCTTC	CASSGRGGYTF
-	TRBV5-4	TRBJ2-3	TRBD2	TGTGCCAGCAGCTTGGGCGGGGGGAGCACAGATACGCAGTATTTT	CASSLGGGSTDTQYF
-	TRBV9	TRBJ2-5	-	TGTGCCAGCAGCCTGGGGCAGCTGGGCCCAAGAGGGACCCAGTACTTC	CASSLGQLGPRGTQYF